Presented here are 9 T cell receptor beta chains from one specimen sequenced in a study of early T cells in non-severe SARS-CoV-2 infection. One entry per CDR3 protein, called by TCRdb with MiXCR from the 5' RACE reads. The sample has roughly 52,000 distinct CDR3 sequences; under 7.5% are singletons. The sample here was whole blood, taken at baseline. The source of these receptors is an adult who was a healthcare worker with PCR-confirmed SARS-CoV-2 infection or an uninfected control (not recorded which).

There are many counts of this clonotype. This sequence joins TRBV5-5 and TRBJ2-3; D ambiguous. The ends were cut back, 3 bases at V and 1 base at J, with 12 bases in the middle. Germline CDR1 and CDR2: SGHKS and YYEKEE (reference sequence). This CDR3 has 15 residues. The CDR3 DNA sequence: TGTGCCAGCAGCTCGACATCTTGGGGCACAGATACGCAGTATTTT. Its protein is CASSSTSWGTDTQYF.

Many counts were recorded for this clonotype. The chain employs TRBV4-3 and TRBJ1-1; 7 bases agree with TRBD1. Germline V gene data show CDR1 as LGHNA and CDR2 as YSLEER. Unmatched junction bases numbered 2, after V lost 0 bases and J lost 1 base. The CDR3 covers 15 residues. The CDR3 is CASSQDAGGNTEAFF. The CDR3 nucleotides are TGCGCCAGCAGCCAAGATGCAGGGGGGAACACTGAAGCTTTCTTT.

The V gene is TRBV7-2, the J gene TRBJ2-3, with 8 nucleotides matching TRBD2. This CDR3 has 17 amino acids. V gave up 4 bases and J gave up 2 bases; unmatched junction bases: 11. From germline, CDR1 is SGHTA and CDR2 FQGNSA. The CDR3 sequence is CASSSHLAGAYTDTQYF. CDR3 sequence (DNA): TGTGCCAGCAGCTCCCACCTAGCGGGCGCCTACACAGATACGCAGTATTTT.

This clonotype came up a few times. CDR3 sequence: CASSFSDRNTDTQYF. The CDR3 DNA follows: TGTGCCAGCTCATTTTCGGACAGGAACACAGATACGCAGTATTTT. J is TRBJ2-3 and V is TRBV18; 7 positions agree with TRBD1. In germline, CDR1 is KGHSH, CDR2 LQKENI. The V segment lost 5 bases and the J segment 2 bases; nucleotides outside the gene matches: 7. There are 15 residues in the CDR3.

This clonotype showed up many times. The chain joins TRBV11-2 to TRBJ1-2; 8 bases are a match to TRBD1. The CDR3 is 15 amino acids. Germline V lookup: CDR1 SGHAT, CDR2 FQNNGV. With V trimmed by 4 bases and J by 4 bases, 8 bases remained unmatched. CDR3 amino acids: CASSSTAGGGYGYTF. The CDR3, as DNA: TGTGCCAGCAGCTCCACCGCAGGGGGCGGCTATGGCTACACCTTC.

In this sample, this clonotype turned up many times. The genes are TRBV28 and TRBJ2-3; TRBD2 agrees at 13 bases. The CDR3 has 16 residues. The V segment lost 7 bases and the J segment 6 bases; nucleotides outside the gene matches: 10. Looked up from germline, CDR1 is MDHEN and CDR2 is SYDVKM. The CDR3 sequence: CASTRTSGGPVDTQYF. The CDR3 DNA reads as TGTGCCAGCACGCGGACTAGCGGGGGCCCCGTGGATACGCAGTATTTT.

J is TRBJ1-2 and V is TRBV7-9; D is perhaps TRBD1 (5 bases). The CDR3 totals 15 residues. Germline V gene data show CDR1 as SEHNR and CDR2 as FQNEAQ (reference sequence). V was shortened by 5 bases and J by 4 bases, with 17 bases between the two germline ends. Here the CDR3 reads CASSPQGAQGYGYTF. DNA for the CDR3: TGTGCCAGCAGCCCCCAGGGAGCTCAGGGCTATGGCTACACCTTC.

This clonotype occurred many times. This rearrangement joins TRBV12-3 or TRBV12-4 to TRBJ1-2; D unresolved. Trimming cost V 3 bases and J 0 bases, with 23 bases left between them. The CDR3 has 19 residues. In DNA, the CDR3 is TGTGCCAGCAGTTTGATAAGGAAGAGTGGTAACACCTCTAACTATGGCTACACCTTC. Protein: CASSLIRKSGNTSNYGYTF.

This clonotype was seen many times. The CDR3 reads CASSSAILAGATDTQYF. The CDR3 DNA is TGTGCCAGCAGCTCCGCAATACTAGCGGGGGCCACAGATACGCAGTATTTT. The rearrangement uses TRBV5-8 and TRBJ2-3, with 11 positions matching TRBD2. This CDR3 comprises 17 residues. V was clipped by 3 bases and J by 2 bases; unmatched bases: 8. Germline-derived CDR1 and CDR2 are SGHTS and YDEGEE.